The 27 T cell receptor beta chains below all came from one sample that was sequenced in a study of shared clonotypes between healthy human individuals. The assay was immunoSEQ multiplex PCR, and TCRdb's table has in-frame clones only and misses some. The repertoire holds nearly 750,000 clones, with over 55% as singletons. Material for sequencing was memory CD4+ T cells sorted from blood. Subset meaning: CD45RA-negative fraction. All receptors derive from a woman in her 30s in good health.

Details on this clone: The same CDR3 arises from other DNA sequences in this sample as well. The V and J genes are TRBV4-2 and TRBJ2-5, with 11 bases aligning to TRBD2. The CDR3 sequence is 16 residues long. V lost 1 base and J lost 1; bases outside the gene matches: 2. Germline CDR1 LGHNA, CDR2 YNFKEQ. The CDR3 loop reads CASSQGLAGGQETQYF. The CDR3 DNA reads TGTGCCAGCAGCCAAGGTCTAGCGGGAGGCCAAGAGACCCAGTACTTC.

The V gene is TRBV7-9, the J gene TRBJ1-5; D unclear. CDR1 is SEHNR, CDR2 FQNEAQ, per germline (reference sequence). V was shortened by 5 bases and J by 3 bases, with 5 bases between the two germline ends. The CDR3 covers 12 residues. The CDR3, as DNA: TGTGCCAGCAGCCCCGACAATCAGCCCCAGCATTTT. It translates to CASSPDNQPQHF.

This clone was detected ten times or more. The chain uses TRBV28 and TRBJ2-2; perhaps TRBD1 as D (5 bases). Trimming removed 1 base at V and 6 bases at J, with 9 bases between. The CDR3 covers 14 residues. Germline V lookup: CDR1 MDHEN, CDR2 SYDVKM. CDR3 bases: TGTGCCAGCAGTTTATCAGGGTTGCCCGGGGAGCTGTTTTTT. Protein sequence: CASSLSGLPGELFF. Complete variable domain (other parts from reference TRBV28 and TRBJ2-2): DVKVTQSSRYLVKRTGEKVFLECVQDMDHENMFWYRQDPGLGLRLIYFSYDVKMKEKGDIPEGYSVSREKKERFSLILESASTNQTSMYLCASSLSGLPGELFFGEGSRLTVL.

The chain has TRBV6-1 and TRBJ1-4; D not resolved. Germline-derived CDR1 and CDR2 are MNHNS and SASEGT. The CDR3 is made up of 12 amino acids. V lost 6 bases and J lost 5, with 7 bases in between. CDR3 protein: CASRTRNEKLFF. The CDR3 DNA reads TGTGCCAGCAGGACGCGGAATGAAAAACTGTTTTTT.

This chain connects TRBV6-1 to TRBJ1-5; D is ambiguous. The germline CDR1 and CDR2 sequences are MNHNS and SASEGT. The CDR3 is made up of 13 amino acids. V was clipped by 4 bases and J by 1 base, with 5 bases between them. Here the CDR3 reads CASSGQSNQPQHF. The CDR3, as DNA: TGTGCCAGCAGTGGACAAAGCAATCAGCCCCAGCATTTT.

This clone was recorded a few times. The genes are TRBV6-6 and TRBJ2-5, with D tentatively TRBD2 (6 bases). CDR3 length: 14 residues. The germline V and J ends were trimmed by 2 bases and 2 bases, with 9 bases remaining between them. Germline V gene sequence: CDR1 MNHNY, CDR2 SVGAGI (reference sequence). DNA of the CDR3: TGTGCCAGCAGTTACCGTGCGGGACAAGAGACCCAGTACTTC. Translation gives CASSYRAGQETQYF.

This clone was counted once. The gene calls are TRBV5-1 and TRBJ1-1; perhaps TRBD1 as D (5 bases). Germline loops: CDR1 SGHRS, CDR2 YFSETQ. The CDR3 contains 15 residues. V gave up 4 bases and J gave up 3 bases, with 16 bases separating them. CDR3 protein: CASSRDGGSDTEAFF. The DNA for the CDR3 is TGCGCCAGCAGCCGGGATGGGGGTTCGGACACTGAAGCTTTCTTT. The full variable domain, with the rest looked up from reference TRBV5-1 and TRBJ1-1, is KAGVTQTPRYLIKTRGQQVTLSCSPISGHRSVSWYQQTPGQGLQFLFEYFSETQRNKGNFPGRFSGRQFSNSRSEMNVSTLELGDSALYLCASSRDGGSDTEAFFGQGTRLTVV.

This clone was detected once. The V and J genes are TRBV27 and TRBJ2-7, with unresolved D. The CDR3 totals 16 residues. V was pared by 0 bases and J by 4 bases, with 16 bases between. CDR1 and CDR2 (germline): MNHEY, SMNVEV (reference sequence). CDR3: CASSLSKGNGLYEQYF. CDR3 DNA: TGTGCCAGCAGTTTATCTAAAGGAAACGGATTATACGAGCAGTACTTC.

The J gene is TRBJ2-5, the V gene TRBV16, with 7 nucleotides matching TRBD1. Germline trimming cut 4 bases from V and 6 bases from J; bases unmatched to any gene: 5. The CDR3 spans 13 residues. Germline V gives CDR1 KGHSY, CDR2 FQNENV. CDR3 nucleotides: TGTGCCAGCAGCCCCCGGGACAGAAAGACCCAGTACTTC. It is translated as CASSPRDRKTQYF.

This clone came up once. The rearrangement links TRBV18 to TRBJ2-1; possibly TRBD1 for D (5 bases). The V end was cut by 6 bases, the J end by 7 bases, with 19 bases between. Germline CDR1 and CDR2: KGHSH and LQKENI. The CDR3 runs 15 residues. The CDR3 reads CASSNRRGPRNEQFF. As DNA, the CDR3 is TGTGCCAGCTCGAACCGTAGGGGTCCTCGGAATGAGCAGTTCTTC.

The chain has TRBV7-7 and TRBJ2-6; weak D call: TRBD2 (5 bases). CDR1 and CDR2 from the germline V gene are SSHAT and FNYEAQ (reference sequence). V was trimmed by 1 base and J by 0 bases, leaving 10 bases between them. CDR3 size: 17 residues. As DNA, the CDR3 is TGTGCCAGCAGCTTAGGAGGGTGGGCCTCTGGGGCCAACGTCCTGACTTTC. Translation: CASSLGGWASGANVLTF.

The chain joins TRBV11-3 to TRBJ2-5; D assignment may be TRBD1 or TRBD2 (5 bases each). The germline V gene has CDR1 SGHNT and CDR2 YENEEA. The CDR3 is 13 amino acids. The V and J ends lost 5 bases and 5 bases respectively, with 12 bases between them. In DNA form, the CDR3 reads TGTGCCAGCAGCCCCCGGGACGGCGAGACCCAGTACTTC. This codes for CASSPRDGETQYF.

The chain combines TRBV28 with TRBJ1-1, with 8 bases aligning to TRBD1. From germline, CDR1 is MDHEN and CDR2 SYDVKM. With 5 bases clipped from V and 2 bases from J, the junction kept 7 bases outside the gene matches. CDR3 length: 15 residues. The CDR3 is CASSPVDRENTEAFF. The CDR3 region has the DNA TGTGCCAGCAGTCCCGTGGACAGGGAAAACACTGAAGCTTTCTTT.

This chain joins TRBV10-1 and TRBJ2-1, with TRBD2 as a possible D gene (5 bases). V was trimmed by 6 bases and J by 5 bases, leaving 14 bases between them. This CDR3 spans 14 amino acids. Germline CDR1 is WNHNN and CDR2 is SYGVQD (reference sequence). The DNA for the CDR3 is TGCGCCAGCAGGTCCAGTGAGGGAGACAATGAGCAGTTCTTC. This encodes CASRSSEGDNEQFF.

CDR3 region: CASSPITSLVLSYNEQFF. The CDR3 DNA is TGCGCCAGCAGCCCAATTACGTCATTGGTGCTCTCCTACAATGAGCAGTTCTTC. The chain couples TRBV4-1 to TRBJ2-1; D remains ambiguous. The germline V gene has CDR1 MGHRA and CDR2 YSYEKL. The ends were cut back, 4 bases at V and 0 bases at J, with 19 bases in the middle. The CDR3 spans 18 residues.

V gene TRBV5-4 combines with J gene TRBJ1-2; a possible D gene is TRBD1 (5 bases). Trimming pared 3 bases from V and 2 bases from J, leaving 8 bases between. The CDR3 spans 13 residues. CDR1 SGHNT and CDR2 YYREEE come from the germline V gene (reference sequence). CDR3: CASSYDRNYGYTF. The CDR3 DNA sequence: TGTGCCAGCAGCTATGACAGAAACTATGGCTACACCTTC.

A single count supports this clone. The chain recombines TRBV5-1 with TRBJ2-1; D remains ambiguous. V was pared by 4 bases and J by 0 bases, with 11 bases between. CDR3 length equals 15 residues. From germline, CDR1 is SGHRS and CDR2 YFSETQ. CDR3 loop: CASSPGSRSYNEQFF. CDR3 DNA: TGCGCCAGCAGCCCTGGATCGCGCTCCTACAATGAGCAGTTCTTC.

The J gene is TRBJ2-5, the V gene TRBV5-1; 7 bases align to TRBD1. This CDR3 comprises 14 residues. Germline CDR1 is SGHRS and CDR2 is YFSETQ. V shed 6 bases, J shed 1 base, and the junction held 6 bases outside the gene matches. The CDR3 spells CASTPGTAQETQYF. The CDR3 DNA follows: TGCGCCAGCACCCCGGGGACAGCCCAAGAGACCCAGTACTTC.

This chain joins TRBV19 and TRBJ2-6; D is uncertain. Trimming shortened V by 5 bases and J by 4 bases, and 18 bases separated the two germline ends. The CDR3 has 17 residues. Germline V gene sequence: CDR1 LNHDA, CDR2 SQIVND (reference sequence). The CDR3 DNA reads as TGTGCCAGTAGTCGAGACCGACCCGTGGAAGGGGCCAACGTCCTGACTTTC. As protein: CASSRDRPVEGANVLTF. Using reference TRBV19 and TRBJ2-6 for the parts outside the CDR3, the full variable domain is DGGITQSPKYLFRKEGQNVTLSCEQNLNHDAMYWYRQDPGQGLRLIYYSQIVNDFQKGDIAEGYSVSREKKESFPLTVTSAQKNPTAFYLCASSRDRPVEGANVLTFGAGSRLTVL.

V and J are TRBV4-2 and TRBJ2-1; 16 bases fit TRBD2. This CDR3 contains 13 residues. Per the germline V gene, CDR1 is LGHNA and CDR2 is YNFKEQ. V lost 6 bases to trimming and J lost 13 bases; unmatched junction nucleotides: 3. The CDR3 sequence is CASSGTSGRGQFF. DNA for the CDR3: TGTGCCAGCAGTGGGACTAGCGGGAGGGGACAGTTCTTC.

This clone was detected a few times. Written as DNA, the CDR3 is TGTGCCAGCAGCCAAGATGGGGCAGCAGATACGCAGTATTTT. Amino acids: CASSQDGAADTQYF. The chain joins TRBV14 to TRBJ2-3; weak D call: TRBD1 (5 bases). The CDR3 length is 14 residues. Germline V gene lookup returns CDR1 SGHDN and CDR2 FVKESK. The germline V and J ends were trimmed by 0 bases and 4 bases, with 8 bases remaining between them.

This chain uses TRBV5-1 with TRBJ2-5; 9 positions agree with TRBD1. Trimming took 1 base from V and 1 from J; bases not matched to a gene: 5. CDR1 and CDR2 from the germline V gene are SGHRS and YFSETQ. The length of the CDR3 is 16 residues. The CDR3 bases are TGCGCCAGCAGCTTGACAGGGGGCGATCCCCAAGAGACCCAGTACTTC. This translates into CASSLTGGDPQETQYF.

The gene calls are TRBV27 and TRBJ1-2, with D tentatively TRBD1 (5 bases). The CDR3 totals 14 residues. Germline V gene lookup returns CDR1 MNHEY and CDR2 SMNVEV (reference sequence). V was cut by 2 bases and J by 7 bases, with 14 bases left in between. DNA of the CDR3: TGTGCCAGCAGTTTACAGGGTCACGCTCCTGGCTACACCTTC. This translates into CASSLQGHAPGYTF.

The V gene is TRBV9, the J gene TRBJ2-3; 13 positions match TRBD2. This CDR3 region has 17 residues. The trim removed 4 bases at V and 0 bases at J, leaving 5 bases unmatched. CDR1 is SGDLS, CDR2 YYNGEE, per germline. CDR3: CASSPGLAGISTDTQYF. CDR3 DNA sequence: TGTGCCAGCAGCCCGGGACTAGCGGGAATTAGCACAGATACGCAGTATTTT.

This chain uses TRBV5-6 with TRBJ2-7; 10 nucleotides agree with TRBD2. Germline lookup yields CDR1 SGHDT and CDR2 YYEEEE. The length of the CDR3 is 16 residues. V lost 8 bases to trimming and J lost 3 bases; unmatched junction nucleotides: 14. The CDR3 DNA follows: TGTGCCAGTCGAAGAGGGCTAGCGGGAGATGGCTACGAGCAGTACTTC. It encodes CASRRGLAGDGYEQYF.

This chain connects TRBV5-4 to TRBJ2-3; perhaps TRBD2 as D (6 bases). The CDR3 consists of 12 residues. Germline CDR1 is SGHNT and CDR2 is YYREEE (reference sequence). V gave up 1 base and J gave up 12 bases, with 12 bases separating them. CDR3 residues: CASSLTGEAQYF. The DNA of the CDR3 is TGTGCCAGCAGCTTGACGGGGGAGGCCCAGTATTTT.

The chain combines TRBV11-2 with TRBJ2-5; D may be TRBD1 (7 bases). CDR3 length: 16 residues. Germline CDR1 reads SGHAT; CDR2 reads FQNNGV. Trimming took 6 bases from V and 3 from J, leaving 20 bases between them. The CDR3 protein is CASSSRISGGKETQYF. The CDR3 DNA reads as TGTGCCAGCAGTTCCCGGATATCAGGGGGGAAAGAGACCCAGTACTTC. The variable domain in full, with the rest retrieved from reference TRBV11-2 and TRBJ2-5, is EAGVAQSPRYKIIEKRQSVAFWCNPISGHATLYWYQQILGQGPKLLIQFQNNGVVDDSQLPKDRFSAERLKGVDSTLKIQPAKLEDSAVYLCASSSRISGGKETQYFGPGTRLLVL.